This TCR beta chain was retrieved from a study of T-cell reconstitution after alpha-beta-depleted transplantation in children. Broader study findings: Several hundred expanded graft clones reportedly gave rise to the alpha-beta T cells present about two months after transplant. It was newly produced T cells that mostly accounted for T-cell counts and diversity one year after transplant.

Using unique molecular identifiers, the investigators prepared the TCRbeta library. MiXCR, applied by TCRdb to the PCR reads, yields one record per CDR3 protein. The sample shows fewer than 550,000 distinct CDR3 sequences, roughly an eighth of them seen only once. The CDR3 extends over 18 amino acids. V lost 1 base and J lost 6, with 23 bases in between. The germline V gene has CDR1 SGHAT and CDR2 FQDESV (reference sequence). This clonotype was seen more than once but under ten times. Its antigen is unknown. This clonotype originated in a female patient between 2 and 15 years old who had a stem cell transplant for aplastic anemia, so the T cells may come from the graft donor. The sequenced sample was PBMCs, mostly from graft donor cells, obtained 180 days after TCRalphabeta/CD19-depleted stem cell transplant. The chain combines TRBV11-1 with TRBJ2-3; possibly TRBD1 or TRBD2 for D (5 bases each). CDR3 sequence: CASSLVVGVSRRADTQYF. DNA for the CDR3: TGTGCCAGCAGCTTAGTTGTAGGGGTCTCGAGGCGGGCGGATACGCAGTATTTT.